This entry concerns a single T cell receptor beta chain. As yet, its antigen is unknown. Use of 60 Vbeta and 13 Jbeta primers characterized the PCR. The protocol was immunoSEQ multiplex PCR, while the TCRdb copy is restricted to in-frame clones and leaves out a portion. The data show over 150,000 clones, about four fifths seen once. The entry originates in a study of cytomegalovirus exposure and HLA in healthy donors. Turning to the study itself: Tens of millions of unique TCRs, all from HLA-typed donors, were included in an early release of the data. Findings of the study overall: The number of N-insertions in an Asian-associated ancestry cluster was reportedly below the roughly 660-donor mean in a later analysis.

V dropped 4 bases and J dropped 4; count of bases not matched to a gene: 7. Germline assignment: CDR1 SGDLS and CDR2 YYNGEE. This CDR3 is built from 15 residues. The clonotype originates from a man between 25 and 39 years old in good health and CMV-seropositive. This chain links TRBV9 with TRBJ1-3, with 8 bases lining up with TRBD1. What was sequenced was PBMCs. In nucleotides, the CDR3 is TGTGCCAGCAGCCCCCGGACAGGGAGCGGAAACACCATATATTTT. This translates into CASSPRTGSGNTIYF.